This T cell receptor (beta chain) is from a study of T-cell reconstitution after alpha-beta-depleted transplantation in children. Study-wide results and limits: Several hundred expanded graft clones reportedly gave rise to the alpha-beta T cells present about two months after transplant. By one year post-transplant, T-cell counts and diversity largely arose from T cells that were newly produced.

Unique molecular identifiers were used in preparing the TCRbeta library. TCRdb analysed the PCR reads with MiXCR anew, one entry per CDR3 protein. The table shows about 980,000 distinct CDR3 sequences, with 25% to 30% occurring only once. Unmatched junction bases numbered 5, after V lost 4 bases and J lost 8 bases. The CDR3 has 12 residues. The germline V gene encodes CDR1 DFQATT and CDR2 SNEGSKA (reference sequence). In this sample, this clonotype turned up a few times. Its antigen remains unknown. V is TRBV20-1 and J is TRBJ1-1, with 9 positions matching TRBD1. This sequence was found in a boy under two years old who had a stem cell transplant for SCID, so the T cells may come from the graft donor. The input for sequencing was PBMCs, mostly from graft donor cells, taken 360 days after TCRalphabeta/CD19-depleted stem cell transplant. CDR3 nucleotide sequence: TGCAGTGCTATTAGGGACAGGGTAGAAGCTTTCTTT. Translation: CSAIRDRVEAFF.